A selection of T cell receptor beta chains follows, all from one sample in a study of cytomegalovirus exposure and HLA in healthy donors. Using immunoSEQ multiplex PCR, the repertoire was profiled, and TCRdb retains in-frame clones only, with some absent. Of some 260,000 clones listed, roughly nine tenths are singletons. Sequencing was done on a sample of PBMCs. These receptors were collected from a man aged 18 to 29 in good health and CMV-seropositive. Each CDR3 is given with its conserved first and last residue. A D gene is named only where the DNA matches it firmly. Clone size is not always given. Where it is, it says once, few, many or a class for expanded clones.

J,D,V,size,CDR3,DNA
TRBJ2-7,TRBD1,TRBV9,.,CASSGRDSSYEQYF,TGTGCCAGCAGCGGCCGGGACAGCTCCTACGAGCAGTACTTC
TRBJ1-1,.,TRBV7-8,.,CASSSWTGNTEAFF,TGTGCCAGCAGCTCGTGGACGGGGAACACTGAAGCTTTCTTT
TRBJ2-2,.,TRBV2,.,CASSEDRDIGTGELFF,TGTGCCAGCAGTGAGGACCGGGACATCGGCACCGGGGAGCTGTTTTTT
TRBJ2-3,TRBD1,TRBV4-1,.,CASSRDRDDTQYF,TGCGCCAGCAGCAGGGACAGGGATGATACGCAGTATTTT
TRBJ1-1,TRBD1,TRBV5-6,.,CASGTGPEAFF,TGTGCCAGCGGGACAGGGCCTGAAGCTTTCTTT
TRBJ2-5,.,TRBV10-3,.,CAISEDGGQETQYF,TGTGCCATCAGTGAGGACGGGGGCCAGGAGACCCAGTACTTC
TRBJ1-2,.,TRBV18,.,CASSQQGRSDGYTF,TGTGCCAGCTCGCAACAGGGAAGGAGTGATGGCTACACCTTC
TRBJ1-2,TRBD1,TRBV27,.,CASSFHRGVGYTF,TGTGCCAGCAGTTTTCACAGGGGCGTTGGCTACACCTTC
TRBJ2-7,.,TRBV29-1,.,CSVRSQGREQYF,TGCAGCGTTCGATCGCAGGGTCGCGAGCAGTACTTC
TRBJ2-7,.,TRBV9,once,CASSVGGPSYEQYF,TGTGCCAGCAGCGTCGGTGGACCCAGCTACGAGCAGTACTTC
TRBJ1-1,.,TRBV5-6,.,CASSLGVETEAFF,TGTGCCAGCAGCTTGGGGGTGGAAACAGAAGCTTTCTTT
TRBJ2-5,.,TRBV10-2,once,CASLNRAQETQYF,TGCGCCAGTCTAAACCGGGCACAAGAGACCCAGTACTTC
TRBJ1-5,.,TRBV6-1,.,CASSESGQVQPQHF,TGTGCCAGCAGTGAGTCAGGGCAGGTGCAGCCCCAGCATTTT
TRBJ1-2,.,TRBV6-6,.,CASSWRVANYGYTF,TGTGCCAGCAGTTGGAGAGTAGCTAACTATGGCTACACCTTC
TRBJ1-1,.,TRBV5-1,.,CASSEIDRLNTEAFF,TGCGCCAGCAGCGAGATAGACAGGTTGAACACTGAAGCTTTCTTT
TRBJ1-1,TRBD1,TRBV18,few,CASSPRTGVNTEAFF,TGTGCCAGCTCACCACGGACAGGGGTGAACACTGAAGCTTTCTTT
TRBJ1-3,.,TRBV28,.,CASGWGNGNTIYF,TGTGCCAGCGGCTGGGGAAATGGAAACACCATATATTTT
TRBJ2-7,TRBD1,TRBV5-4,.,CASSSGTGGIGEQYF,TGTGCCAGCAGCTCAGGGACAGGGGGCATTGGAGAGCAGTACTTC
TRBJ2-5,TRBD2,TRBV7-3,.,CASSLKRLAGRETQYF,TGTGCCAGCAGCTTAAAGCGACTAGCGGGAAGGGAGACCCAGTACTTC
TRBJ2-1,TRBD2,TRBV4-3,.,CASSLYRLALDNEQFF,TGCGCCAGCAGCCTTTATCGACTAGCGCTCGACAATGAGCAGTTCTTC
TRBJ1-5,.,TRBV6-1,.,CASSEVGLGSQHF,TGTGCCAGCAGTGAGGTCGGGCTGGGGTCCCAGCATTTT
TRBJ2-1,.,TRBV2,.,CASGQLLHSSYNEQFF,TGTGCCAGCGGACAGCTTCTCCATAGCTCCTACAATGAGCAGTTCTTC
TRBJ1-2,.,TRBV5-1,.,CASSLELRVGLGYTF,TGCGCCAGCAGCTTGGAGCTTCGGGTAGGCCTTGGCTACACCTTC
TRBJ1-4,.,TRBV2,.,CASSVEATNEKLFF,TGTGCCAGCAGTGTTGAGGCAACTAATGAAAAACTGTTTTTT
TRBJ2-2,TRBD1,TRBV27,.,CASSPGTGRNTGELFF,TGTGCCAGCAGTCCGGGGACAGGGAGGAACACCGGGGAGCTGTTTTTT
TRBJ1-1,.,TRBV18,.,CASSPPGGEAFF,TGTGCCAGCTCACCACCCGGGGGTGAAGCTTTCTTT
TRBJ2-7,TRBD2,TRBV4-2,.,CASSQGLAQAYEQYF,TGTGCCAGCAGCCAAGGACTAGCGCAGGCCTACGAGCAGTACTTC
TRBJ2-1,.,TRBV2,.,CASSEEGSSYNEQFF,TGTGCCAGCAGTGAAGAGGGGAGCTCCTACAATGAGCAGTTCTTC
TRBJ2-7,.,TRBV5-6,.,CASNPAVSSYEQYF,TGTGCCAGCAACCCGGCCGTCAGCTCCTACGAGCAGTACTTC
TRBJ1-2,.,TRBV5-1,.,CASSADGNYGYTF,TGCGCCAGCAGCGCCGACGGAAACTATGGCTACACCTTC
TRBJ1-1,.,TRBV5-4,.,CASSLSVDFMNTEAFF,TGTGCCAGCAGCTTGTCCGTCGATTTCATGAACACTGAAGCTTTCTTT
TRBJ2-7,TRBD2,TRBV19,.,CASSESGRTNYEQYF,TGTGCCAGTAGTGAGAGCGGGAGGACAAACTACGAGCAGTACTTC
TRBJ2-3,.,TRBV2,.,CASSESSPDTQYF,TGTGCCAGCAGTGAAAGTTCTCCAGATACGCAGTATTTT
TRBJ2-7,TRBD1,TRBV7-6,.,CASSFGTDTQYF,TGTGCCAGCAGCTTCGGGACAGATACGCAGTACTTC
TRBJ1-2,.,TRBV6-5,.,CASSYLGRGGYGYTF,TGTGCCAGCAGTTACTTGGGCAGGGGTGGCTATGGCTACACCTTC
TRBJ1-5,TRBD1,TRBV19,.,CASSVRTGGRPQHF,TGTGCCAGTAGTGTAAGGACAGGGGGACGGCCCCAGCATTTT
TRBJ1-5,.,TRBV28,once,CASSLELGNVGQPQHF,TGTGCCAGCAGTTTAGAATTAGGGAATGTTGGTCAGCCCCAGCATTTT
TRBJ2-7,TRBD2,TRBV11-2,once,CASSGGTSGSSYEQYF,TGTGCCAGCAGCGGGGGGACTAGCGGGAGCTCCTACGAGCAGTACTTC
TRBJ1-1,.,TRBV5-1,.,CASGNPTGGNTEAFF,TGCGCCAGCGGAAACCCGACAGGAGGGAACACTGAAGCTTTCTTT
TRBJ2-5,.,TRBV5-1,.,CASSLGVIKETQYF,TGCGCCAGCAGCTTGGGGGTGATTAAAGAGACCCAGTACTTC
TRBJ1-3,.,TRBV6-5,.,CASSLSAGNTIYF,TGTGCCAGCAGCTTATCCGCTGGAAACACCATATATTTT
TRBJ1-2,.,TRBV30,.,CAWSVKGNGYTF,TGTGCCTGGAGTGTTAAGGGGAATGGCTACACCTTC
TRBJ2-7,.,TRBV28,.,CASSRQVYEQYF,TGTGCCAGCAGTCGACAGGTATACGAGCAGTACTTC
TRBJ1-1,.,TRBV15,.,CATSRDMGIGTEAFF,TGTGCCACCAGCAGAGATATGGGGATTGGCACTGAAGCTTTCTTT
TRBJ2-7,TRBD1,TRBV6-6,once,CASRQGVSEQYF,TGTGCCAGCAGACAGGGGGTTAGCGAGCAGTACTTC
TRBJ2-4,.,TRBV15,.,CATSGLGVKNIQYF,TGTGCCACCAGCGGTCTAGGGGTCAAAAACATTCAGTACTTC
TRBJ1-1,.,TRBV6-5,.,CASSYSGSGNTEAFF,TGTGCCAGCAGTTACTCGGGGTCTGGGAACACTGAAGCTTTCTTT
TRBJ2-2,TRBD2,TRBV6-1,.,CASSWEGNTGELFF,TGTGCCAGCAGTTGGGAGGGGAACACCGGGGAGCTGTTTTTT
TRBJ2-7,TRBD1,TRBV11-2,.,CASSLGIGQGYEQYF,TGTGCCAGCAGCTTAGGGATTGGACAGGGCTACGAGCAGTACTTC
TRBJ2-1,TRBD2,TRBV11-3,.,CASSKHSGFTDEQFF,TGTGCCAGCAGCAAACATAGCGGGTTCACGGATGAGCAGTTCTTC
TRBJ1-2,TRBD1,TRBV28,.,CASIQGSSANYGYTF,TGTGCCAGCATACAGGGGTCCAGCGCTAACTATGGCTACACCTTC
TRBJ1-1,TRBD1,TRBV23-1,.,CASNGQGGNTEAFF,TGCGCCAGCAATGGACAGGGTGGAAACACTGAAGCTTTCTTT
TRBJ2-7,TRBD1,TRBV5-4,.,CASSKDRGSYEQYF,TGTGCCAGCAGCAAGGACAGGGGCTCCTACGAGCAGTACTTC
TRBJ2-3,TRBD1,TRBV5-1,.,CASSLFGTATDTQYF,TGCGCCAGCAGCTTGTTTGGGACAGCCACAGATACGCAGTATTTT